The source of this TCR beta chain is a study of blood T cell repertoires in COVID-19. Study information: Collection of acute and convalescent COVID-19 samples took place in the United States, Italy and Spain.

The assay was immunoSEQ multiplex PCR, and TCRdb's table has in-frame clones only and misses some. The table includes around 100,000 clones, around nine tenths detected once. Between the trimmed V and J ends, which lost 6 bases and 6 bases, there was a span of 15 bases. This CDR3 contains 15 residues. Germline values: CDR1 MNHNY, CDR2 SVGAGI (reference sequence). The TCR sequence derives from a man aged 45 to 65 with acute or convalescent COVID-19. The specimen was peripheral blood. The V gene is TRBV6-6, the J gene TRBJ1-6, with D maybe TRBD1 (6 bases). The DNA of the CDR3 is TGTGCCAGCAGCCAACGGACAGCAACTAATTCACCCCTCCACTTT. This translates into CASSQRTATNSPLHF.